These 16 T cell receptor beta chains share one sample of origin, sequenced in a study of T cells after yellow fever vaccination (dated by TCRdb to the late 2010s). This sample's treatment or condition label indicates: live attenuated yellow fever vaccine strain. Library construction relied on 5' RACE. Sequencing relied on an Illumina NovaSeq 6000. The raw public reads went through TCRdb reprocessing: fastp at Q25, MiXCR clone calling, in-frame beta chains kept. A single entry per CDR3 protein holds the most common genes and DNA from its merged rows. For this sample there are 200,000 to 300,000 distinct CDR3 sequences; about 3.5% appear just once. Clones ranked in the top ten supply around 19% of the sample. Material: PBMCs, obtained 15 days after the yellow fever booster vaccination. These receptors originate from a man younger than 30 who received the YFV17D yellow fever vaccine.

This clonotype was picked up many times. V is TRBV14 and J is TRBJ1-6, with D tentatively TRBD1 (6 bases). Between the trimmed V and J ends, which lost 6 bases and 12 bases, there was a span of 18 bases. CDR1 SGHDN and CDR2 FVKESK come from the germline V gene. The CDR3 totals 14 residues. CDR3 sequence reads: CASSPGRGALPLHF. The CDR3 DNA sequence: TGTGCCAGCAGTCCGGGCAGGGGAGCTTTACCCCTCCACTTT.

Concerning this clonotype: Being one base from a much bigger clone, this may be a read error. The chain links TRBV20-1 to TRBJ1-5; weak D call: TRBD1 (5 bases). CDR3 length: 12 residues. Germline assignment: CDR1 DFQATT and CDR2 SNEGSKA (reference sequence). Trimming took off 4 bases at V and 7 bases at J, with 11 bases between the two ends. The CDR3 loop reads CSAKRGRQPQHF. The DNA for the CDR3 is TGCAGTGCTAAGAGGGGTAGGCAGCCCCAGCATTTT.

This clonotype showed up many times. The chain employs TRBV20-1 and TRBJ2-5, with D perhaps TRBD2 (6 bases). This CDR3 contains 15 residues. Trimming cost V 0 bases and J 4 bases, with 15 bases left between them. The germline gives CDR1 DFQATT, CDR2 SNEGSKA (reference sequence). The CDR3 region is CSARDRRTGGETQYF. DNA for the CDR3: TGCAGTGCTAGAGATCGGCGGACCGGGGGAGAGACCCAGTACTTC.

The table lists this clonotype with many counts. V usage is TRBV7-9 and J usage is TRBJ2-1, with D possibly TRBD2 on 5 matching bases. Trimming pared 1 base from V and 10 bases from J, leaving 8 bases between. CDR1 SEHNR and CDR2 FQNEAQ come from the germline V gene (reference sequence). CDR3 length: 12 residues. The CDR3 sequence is CASSLGGEEQFF. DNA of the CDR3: TGTGCCAGCAGCTTAGGTGGGGAGGAGCAGTTCTTC. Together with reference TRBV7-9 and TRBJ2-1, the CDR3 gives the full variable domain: DTGVSQNPRHKITKRGQNVTFRCDPISEHNRLYWYRQTLGQGPEFLTYFQNEAQLEKSRLLSDRFSAERPKGSFSTLEIQRTEQGDSAMYLCASSLGGEEQFFGPGTRLTVL.

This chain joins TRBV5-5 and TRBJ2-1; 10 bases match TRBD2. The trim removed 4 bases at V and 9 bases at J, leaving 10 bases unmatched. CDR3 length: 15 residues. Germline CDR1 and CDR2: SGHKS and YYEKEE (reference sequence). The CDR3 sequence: CASSVSGGANVEQFF. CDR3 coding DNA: TGTGCCAGCAGCGTCAGCGGGGGGGCGAACGTTGAGCAGTTCTTC.

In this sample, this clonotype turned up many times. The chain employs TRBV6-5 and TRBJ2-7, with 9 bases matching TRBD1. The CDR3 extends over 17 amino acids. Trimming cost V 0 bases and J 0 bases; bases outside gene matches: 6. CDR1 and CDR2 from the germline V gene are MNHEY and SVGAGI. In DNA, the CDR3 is TGTGCCAGCAGTTACTCGCCGGGACAGGGAATCTCCTACGAGCAGTACTTC. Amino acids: CASSYSPGQGISYEQYF.

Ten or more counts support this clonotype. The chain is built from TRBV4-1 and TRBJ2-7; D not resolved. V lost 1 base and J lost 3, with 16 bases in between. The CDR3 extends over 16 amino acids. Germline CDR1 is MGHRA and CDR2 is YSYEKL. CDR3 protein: CASSQASGAYRYEQYF. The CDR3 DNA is TGCGCCAGCAGCCAAGCGTCAGGCGCTTACCGCTACGAGCAGTACTTC.

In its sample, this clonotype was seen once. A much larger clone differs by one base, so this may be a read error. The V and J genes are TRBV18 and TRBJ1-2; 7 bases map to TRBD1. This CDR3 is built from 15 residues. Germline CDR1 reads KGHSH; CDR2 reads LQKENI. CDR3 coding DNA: TGTCCCAGCTCACCAGTGACAGGGTCACCGTATGGCTACACCTTC. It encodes CPSSPVTGSPYGYTF.

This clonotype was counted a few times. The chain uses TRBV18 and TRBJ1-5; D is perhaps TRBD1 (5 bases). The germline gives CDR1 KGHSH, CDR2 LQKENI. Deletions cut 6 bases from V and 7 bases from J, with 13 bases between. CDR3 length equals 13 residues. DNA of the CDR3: TGTGCCAGCTCTTCAGGGTCTCAGCAGCCCCAGCATTTT. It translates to CASSSGSQQPQHF.

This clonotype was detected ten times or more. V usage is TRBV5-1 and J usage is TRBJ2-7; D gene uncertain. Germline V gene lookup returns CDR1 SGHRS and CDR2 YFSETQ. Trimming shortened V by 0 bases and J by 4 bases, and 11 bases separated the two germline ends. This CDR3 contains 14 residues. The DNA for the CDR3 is TGCGCCAGCAGCTTGGAGGGTGCCCCTTACGAGCAGTACGTC. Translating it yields CASSLEGAPYEQYV.

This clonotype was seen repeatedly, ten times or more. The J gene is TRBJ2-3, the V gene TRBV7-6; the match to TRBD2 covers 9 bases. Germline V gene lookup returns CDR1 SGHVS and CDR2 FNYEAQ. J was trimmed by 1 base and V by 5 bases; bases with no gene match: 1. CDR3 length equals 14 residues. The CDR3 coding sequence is TGTGCCAGCAGCCCTAGCGGGGGCACAGATACGCAGTATTTT. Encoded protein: CASSPSGGTDTQYF.

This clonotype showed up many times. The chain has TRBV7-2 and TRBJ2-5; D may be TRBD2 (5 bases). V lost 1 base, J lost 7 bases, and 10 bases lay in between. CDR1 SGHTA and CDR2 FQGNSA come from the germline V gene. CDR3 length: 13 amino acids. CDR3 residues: CASSLGRRGTQYF. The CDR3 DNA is TGTGCCAGCAGCTTAGGGCGACGGGGGACCCAGTACTTC.

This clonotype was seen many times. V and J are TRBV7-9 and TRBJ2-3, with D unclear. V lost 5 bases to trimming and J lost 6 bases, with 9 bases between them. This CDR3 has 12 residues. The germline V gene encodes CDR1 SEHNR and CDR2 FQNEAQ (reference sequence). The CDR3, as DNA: TGTGCCAGCAGCCCTACCGGTGATACGCAGTATTTT. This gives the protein CASSPTGDTQYF.

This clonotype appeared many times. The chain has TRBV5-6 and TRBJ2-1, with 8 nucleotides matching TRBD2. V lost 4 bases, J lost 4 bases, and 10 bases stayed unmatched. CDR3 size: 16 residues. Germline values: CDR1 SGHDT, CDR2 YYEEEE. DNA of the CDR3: TGTGCCAGCAGCCCATTAGCGGGGAGCCGTTACAATGAGCAGTTCTTC. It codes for CASSPLAGSRYNEQFF.

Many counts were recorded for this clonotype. The CDR3 sequence is CASSLEGVTSTDTQYF. CDR3 coding DNA: TGTGCCAGCAGCTTAGAGGGGGTCACTAGCACAGATACGCAGTATTTT. V is TRBV7-2 and J is TRBJ2-3, with D possibly TRBD1 on 6 matching bases. The CDR3 contains 16 residues. Germline loops: CDR1 SGHTA, CDR2 FQGNSA. V lost 1 base and J 0 bases, leaving 11 bases between the germline ends.

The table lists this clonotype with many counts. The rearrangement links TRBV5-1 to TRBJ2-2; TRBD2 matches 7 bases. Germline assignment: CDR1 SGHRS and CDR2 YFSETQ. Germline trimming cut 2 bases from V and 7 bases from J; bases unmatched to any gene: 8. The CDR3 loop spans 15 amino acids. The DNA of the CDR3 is TGCGCCAGCAGCTTTAACCGGGGGGAAGTCGGGGAGCTGTTTTTT. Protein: CASSFNRGEVGELFF.